This TCR beta chain is from a study of cytomegalovirus exposure and HLA in healthy donors. PCR involved 60 Vbeta and 13 Jbeta primers. Sequenced by immunoSEQ multiplex PCR; TCRdb stores in-frame clones only, minus some. In the table there are about 60,000 clones, about 80% of which are singletons. Notes on the study in general: Across donors, presence/absence analyses took sequencing depth to be roughly uniform. The study recorded 164 TCR beta chains that were cytomegalovirus-associated. Earlier analysis yielded a pattern in which most TCR beta V segments were productive about 87% or about 30% of the time. Analysis performed later showed TCR beta chains linked to HLA being more clonally expanded than equally common others.

Trimming took 1 base from V and 12 from J; bases not matched to a gene: 10. The CDR3 contains 13 residues. Germline CDR1 reads SGHNT; CDR2 reads YYREEE (reference sequence). Comments on this clone: Its antigen is still unknown.

This receptor was obtained from a woman in her 30s in good health and CMV-seronegative. The rearrangement links TRBV5-4 to TRBJ2-7; TRBD1 matches 7 bases. Material: PBMCs. CDR3 region: CASSLKPTGSAYF. The CDR3 bases are TGTGCCAGCAGCTTGAAGCCGACAGGGTCGGCGTACTTC.